This TCR beta chain came from a study of blood T cell repertoires in COVID-19 (dated by TCRdb to about 2020). Regarding the research as a whole: Samples covering the acute and convalescent phases of COVID-19 were provided by collaborators in the United States, Italy and Spain. Sample metadata almost always included a de-identified subject ID, COVID-19 status, age in years and sex. Where available, HLA class I and class II types were taken from metadata supplied by the sample provider and were not determined by assay-based typing. The prospective study material was composed of cDNA or gDNA derived from T cells, B-cell-depleted T cells, or PBMCs. The samples were drawn from the first 160 participants of the ongoing ImmuneRACE study and from more than 1,000 subjects provided by 6 global collaborators. The dataset comprised deeply sampled blood TCRbeta repertoires from subjects exposed to, actively infected with, or recovered from COVID-19. The repertoires were released in a freely available public database meant as a resource for research on the immune response to SARS-CoV-2. What the study reported, not specific to this receptor: How much clinical and demographic metadata was included differed by source and by participant, and the metadata was provided uncurated.

Concerning this clone itself: Its antigen is unknown. No base quality values were provided; no much bigger clone lies one nucleotide off.

The CDR1 and CDR2 encoded by the germline V gene are KGHSH and LQKENI. The CDR3 sequence holds 17 residues, the cysteine and phenylalanine included. Only the CDR3 DNA stays, 51 bases, in frame from base 1. Compared with germline, V lacks 5 bases and J lacks 2 bases; bases without a gene match: 12. Collaborating institutions collected whole blood in K2EDTA tubes following their own protocols. For TCRbeta analysis, collaborators shipped samples as frozen whole blood, isolated PBMCs, or DNA extracted from either of those sample types. TCRbeta CDR3 regions were amplified from genomic DNA using the immunoSEQ Assay, a bias-controlled multiplex PCR. In the authors' own workflow: Within the assay, amplification of reference gene primers was used to estimate how many nucleated cells each sample contained. To quantify the absolute abundance of each unique TCRbeta CDR3 rearrangement, sequence reads were collapsed and filtered. Productive Simpson clonality was computed per sample as the square root of Simpson's diversity index over productive rearrangements. TCRdb retrieved this table from immuneACCESS and kept in-frame rearrangements only. Not all clones are present; in checked studies, unresolved V genes account for under half, and no reason is known for the remainder. V, J and clone size are those of that table, while D and trimming were read from the DNA. The sample yields roughly 100,000 clones; about 85% were counted once. The top ten constitute 2.1% of the sample.

The receptor comes from a human donor in a cohort sampled during active COVID-19. The sample consisted of peripheral blood. Recombination connected TRBV18 to TRBJ2-7; 10 of the junction bases match TRBD1. Here the CDR3 is given as CASSNTQGDRGTYEQYF. The nucleotides read TGTGCCAGCTCAAATACTCAGGGGGACAGGGGAACCTACGAGCAGTACTTC.